This T cell receptor beta chain was recovered during a study of blood T cell repertoires in COVID-19. Study-wide context: Italy, Spain and the United States were the sources of the convalescent and acute COVID-19 samples.

V lost 3 bases to trimming and J lost 0 bases, with 7 bases between them. Germline-derived CDR1 and CDR2 are KGHSH and LQKENI. The CDR3 is made up of 14 amino acids. As handled by the study authors: Estimation of nucleated cell counts was performed using reference gene primer amplification. Sequenced by immunoSEQ multiplex PCR; TCRdb stores in-frame clones only, minus some. V, J and clone size are taken as reported in that table, and D and trimming were inferred from the DNA itself. The table lists about 160,000 clones, roughly 83% of them singletons. Sequenced: peripheral blood. The sequence was collected from a man younger than 35 with active or convalescent COVID-19. The chain carries TRBV18 and TRBJ2-3; D gene ambiguous. DNA for the CDR3: TGTGCCAGCTCACCGCCCGGTAGCACAGATACGCAGTATTTT. Residues: CASSPPGSTDTQYF.